This T cell receptor (beta chain) was recovered during a study of graft-versus-host responses after intestinal transplantation. Study background: Recipients across the board were started on anti-thymocyte globulin induction, then kept on tacrolimus and steroids for about 3 years.

As concerns this clone: What it recognizes is unknown.

The germline gives CDR1 MNHNS, CDR2 SASEGT. The CDR3 has 13 residues. Deletions cut 5 bases from V and 0 bases from J, with 7 bases between. Profiling relied on immunoSEQ multiplex PCR, and the TCRdb table lists in-frame clones only, not all of them. Of roughly 38,000 clones in the sample, around 96% were seen once. Whole-study results and caveats: Recipient bone marrow held GvH clones, some seen earlier in ileum or blood. Graft-versus-host to host-versus-graft clonal ratios in allografts were high in patients with graft-donor T cell macrochimerism. Levels of circulating GvH clones at their peak were associated with early post-transplant HvG declines.

This clonotype was sampled from a human patient who received an intestinal transplant, so some T cells may come from the graft donor. V is TRBV6-1 and J is TRBJ1-1, with D unresolved. The sequences come from PBMCs, collected 16 days after intestinal transplant. CDR3 region: CASSSRLNTEAFF. CDR3 coding DNA: TGTGCCAGCAGTTCCAGGCTGAACACTGAAGCTTTCTTT.